Presented here are 7 T cell receptor beta chains from one specimen sequenced in a study of control samples from healthy donors and cancer patients. Profiling relied on immunoSEQ multiplex PCR, and the TCRdb table lists in-frame clones only, not all of them. The sample holds under 450,000 clones, approximately 90% seen once. Sequenced material: PBMCs. These TCRs come from a man in his forties with head and neck cancer.

This clone has only a few counts. V usage is TRBV27 and J usage is TRBJ2-2, with 12 bases fitting TRBD2. The CDR3 is made up of 15 amino acids. From germline, CDR1 is MNHEY and CDR2 SMNVEV (reference sequence). V gave up 7 bases and J gave up 4 bases; unmatched junction bases: 4. CDR3 in amino acids: CASTGLAGPTGELFF. CDR3 DNA sequence: TGTGCCAGCACCGGACTAGCGGGGCCCACCGGGGAGCTGTTTTTT.

The chain joins TRBV28 to TRBJ1-5; TRBD1 agrees at 7 bases. CDR3 length: 15 residues. The V gene end was trimmed by 5 bases and the J gene end by 8 bases; junction bases not matched to a gene: 12. Germline V gene sequence: CDR1 MDHEN, CDR2 SYDVKM. DNA of the CDR3: TGTGCCAGCAGTAAGACCACAGGGGCTGGGAAGCCCCAGCATTTT. Translating it yields CASSKTTGAGKPQHF.

The rearrangement uses TRBV7-3 and TRBJ2-6; tentative D call: TRBD2 (5 bases). Trimming removed 2 bases at V and 4 bases at J, with 9 bases between. Germline V CDR1 and CDR2: SGHTA, FQGTGA. The CDR3 loop spans 15 amino acids. CDR3 in DNA: TGTGCCAGCAGCTTAGGGTCGGGAGGGGCCAACGTCCTGACTTTC. Encoded protein: CASSLGSGGANVLTF.

The rearrangement joins TRBV29-1 to TRBJ2-2; 12 bases align to TRBD1. The CDR3 covers 16 residues. Germline trimming cut 4 bases from V and 0 bases from J; bases unmatched to any gene: 3. CDR1 is SQVTM, CDR2 ANQGSEA, per germline. CDR3 sequence reads: CSVGGQGAANTGELFF. CDR3 nucleotide sequence: TGCAGCGTTGGGGGACAGGGGGCAGCGAACACCGGGGAGCTGTTTTTT.

A single count supports this clone. This chain uses TRBV28 with TRBJ1-2; TRBD1 matches at 8 bases. The CDR3 covers 13 residues. V was pared by 2 bases and J by 6 bases, with 2 bases of the junction left unmatched. CDR1 MDHEN and CDR2 SYDVKM come from the germline V gene. Here the CDR3 reads CASSLQGANGYTF. CDR3 nucleotide sequence: TGTGCCAGCAGTTTACAGGGGGCGAATGGCTACACCTTC.

Here the CDR3 DNA reads TGTGCCAGCAGGAACGACAGGGAAGGGTCCCAAAACATTCAGTACTTC. Protein sequence: CASRNDREGSQNIQYF. The chain is built from TRBV28 and TRBJ2-4, with 7 bases fitting TRBD1. V shed 6 bases and J 5 bases; nucleotides not matched to a gene: 13. There are 16 residues in the CDR3. CDR1 and CDR2 (germline): MDHEN, SYDVKM.

The chain carries TRBV27 and TRBJ1-2; TRBD1 matches 9 bases. Germline V gene data show CDR1 as MNHEY and CDR2 as SMNVEV (reference sequence). The CDR3 loop spans 15 amino acids. Trimming at V came to 6 bases and at J to 8 bases, leaving 13 bases not matched to a gene. CDR3 sequence (DNA): TGTGCCAGCAGAAAAGGGACAGGGAATCCTATCGGCTACACCTTC. Residues: CASRKGTGNPIGYTF.